These T cell receptor beta chains were read from a single sample in a study of cytotoxic CD8 clonotypes in ibrutinib-treated CLL. The data were produced by immunoSEQ multiplex PCR, yet TCRdb's version contains in-frame clones alone and is incomplete. This sample has under 300,000 clones, with roughly four fifths found just once. Sequencing used PBMCs, obtained at disease progression, from a patient treated with ibrutinib. The receptors derive from a human donor with chronic lymphocytic leukemia. The conserved cysteine and the conserved F or W are not part of the CDR3 here.

>TRBJ1-6|TRBV1
TSSQGDSPLH
>TRBJ2-3|TRBV9
ASSVMNGRGGDTQY
>TRBJ2-6|TRBV7-9
ASSSGANVLT
>TRBJ2-1|TRBV18
ASSLEMVNRYNEQF
>TRBJ1-1|TRBV29-1
SVEVGQGRTEAF
>TRBJ2-7|TRBV18
ASSQDREYEQY
>TRBJ2-6|TRBV6-5
ASSYFGGANVLT
>TRBJ1-5|TRBV27
ASSFLGFGNQPQH
>TRBJ1-1|TRBV14
ASSQIGQGGTEAF
>TRBJ2-1|TRBV6-4
ASSDHWGANNEQF
>TRBJ2-5|TRBV5-4
ASSPGRQSFQETQY
>TRBJ2-3|TRBV7-2
ASSPPSGRPTDTQY
>TRBJ2-7|TRBV5-1
ASSLAAGLEQY
>TRBJ2-2|TRBV9
ASSFWDKSDRELF
>TRBJ2-5|TRBV4-1
ASSQVPGAETQY
>TRBJ2-7|TRBV7-2
ASSLGGWAYEQY
>TRBJ1-2|TRBV5-1
ASSLLTSYGYT
>TRBJ2-1|TRBV12-5
ASGLVPALSGGPSYNEQF
>TRBJ1-2|TRBV7-2
ASSVDRGLAYGYT
>TRBJ2-5|TRBV5-1
ASSLGYGTSGETQY
>TRBJ1-2|TRBV9
ASSVEGSFNYGYT
>TRBJ2-1|TRBV7-8
ASSLAWTYNEQF
>TRBJ2-7|TRBV27
ASSLGGPGAGEQY
>TRBJ2-7|TRBV9
ASSSHAGQGGTYEQY
>TRBJ1-2|TRBV9
ASSPSGRGTYGYT
>TRBJ1-2|TRBV19
ASSITGVNGYT
>TRBJ2-7|TRBV28
ASSFLGRKQQY
>TRBJ2-7|TRBV28
ASSSGGSEQY
>TRBJ2-3|TRBV18
ASSPDQRGTDTQY
>TRBJ2-3|TRBV11-2
ASSLNPRRSTDTQY
>TRBJ2-7|TRBV5-1
ASSPPTGSAGEQY
>TRBJ2-7|TRBV4-3
ASSQDGTRDNEQY
>TRBJ2-7|TRBV13
ASSLGGLGASEQY
>TRBJ1-6|TRBV11-1
ASSFEGVSYNSPLH
>TRBJ1-1|TRBV10-3
AISESIVGVAF
>TRBJ2-3|TRBV10-3
AIGKQPDTQY
>TRBJ2-3|TRBV18
ASSPMAGTSGGLTGTQY
>TRBJ2-7|TRBV7-9
ASSLRTGGTGGYEQY
>TRBJ2-7|TRBV5-6
ASSLPASLEQY
>TRBJ2-7|TRBV9
ASSVRQGANEQY
>TRBJ2-7|TRBV6-1
ASTPTSGEQY
>TRBJ1-1|TRBV19
ASSIRSRGPQNTEAF
>TRBJ2-1|TRBV10-2
ASGKKSGRAFYNEQF
>TRBJ2-7|TRBV11-3
ASSPGQAPYEQY
>TRBJ1-1|TRBV7-2
ASSFPQRATVYTEAF
>TRBJ2-7|TRBV27
ASSLRRGSGEQY
>TRBJ1-6|TRBV27
ASSANRVRNSPLH